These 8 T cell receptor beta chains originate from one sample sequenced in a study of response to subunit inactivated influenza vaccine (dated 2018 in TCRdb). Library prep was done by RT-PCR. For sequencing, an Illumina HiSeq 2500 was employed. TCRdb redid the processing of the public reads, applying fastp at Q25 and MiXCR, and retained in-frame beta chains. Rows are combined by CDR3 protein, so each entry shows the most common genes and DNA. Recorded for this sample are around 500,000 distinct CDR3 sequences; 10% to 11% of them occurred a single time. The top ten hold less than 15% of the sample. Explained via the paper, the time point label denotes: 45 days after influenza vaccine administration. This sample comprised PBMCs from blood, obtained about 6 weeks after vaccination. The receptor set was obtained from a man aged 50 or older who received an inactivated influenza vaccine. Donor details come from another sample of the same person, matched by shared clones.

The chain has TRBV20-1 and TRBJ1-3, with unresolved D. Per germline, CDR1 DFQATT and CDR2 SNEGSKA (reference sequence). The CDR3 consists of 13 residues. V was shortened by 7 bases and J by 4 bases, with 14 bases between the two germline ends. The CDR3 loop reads CSGQILAGNTIYF. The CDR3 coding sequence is TGCAGTGGGCAGATTCTGGCAGGAAACACCATATATTTT.

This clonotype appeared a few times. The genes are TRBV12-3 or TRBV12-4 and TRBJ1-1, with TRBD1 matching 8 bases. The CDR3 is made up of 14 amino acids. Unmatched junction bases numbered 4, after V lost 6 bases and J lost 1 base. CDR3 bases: TGTGCCAGCAGGGTGACAGGGGCGAACACTGAAGCTTTCTTT. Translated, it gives CASRVTGANTEAFF.

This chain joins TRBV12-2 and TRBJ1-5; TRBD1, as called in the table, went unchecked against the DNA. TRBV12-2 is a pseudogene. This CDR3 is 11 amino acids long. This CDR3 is CASRLGESQHF. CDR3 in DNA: TGTGCAAGTCGCTTGGGGGAGTCCCAGCATTTT.

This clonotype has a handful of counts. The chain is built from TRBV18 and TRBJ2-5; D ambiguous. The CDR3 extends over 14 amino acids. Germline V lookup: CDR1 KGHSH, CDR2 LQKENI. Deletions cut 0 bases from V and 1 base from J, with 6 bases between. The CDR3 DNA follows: TGTGCCAGCTCACCACCTCACGGCCAAGAGACCCAGTACTTC. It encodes CASSPPHGQETQYF.

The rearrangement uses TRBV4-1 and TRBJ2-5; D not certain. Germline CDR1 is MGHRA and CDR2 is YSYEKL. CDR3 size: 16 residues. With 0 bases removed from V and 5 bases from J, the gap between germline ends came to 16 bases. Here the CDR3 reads CASSQEAPAPEETQYF. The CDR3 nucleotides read TGCGCCAGCAGCCAAGAGGCCCCAGCGCCAGAGGAGACCCAGTACTTC.

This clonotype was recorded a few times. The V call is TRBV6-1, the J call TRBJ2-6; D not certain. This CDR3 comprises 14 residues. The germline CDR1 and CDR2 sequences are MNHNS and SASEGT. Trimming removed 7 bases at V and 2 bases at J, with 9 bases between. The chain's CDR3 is CASIRWAGANVLTF. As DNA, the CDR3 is TGTGCCAGCATCAGATGGGCTGGGGCCAACGTCCTGACTTTC.

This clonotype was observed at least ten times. The CDR3 bases are TGCAGTGCCCATGGCCGGGACACAGAAAGTTCTAATCAGCCCCAGCATTTT. Encoded protein: CSAHGRDTESSNQPQHF. The chain carries TRBV20-1 and TRBJ1-5; D perhaps matches TRBD1 (6 bases). CDR1 and CDR2 from the germline V gene are DFQATT and SNEGSKA (reference sequence). V was trimmed by 6 bases and J by 4 bases, leaving 25 bases between them. This CDR3 has 17 amino acids.

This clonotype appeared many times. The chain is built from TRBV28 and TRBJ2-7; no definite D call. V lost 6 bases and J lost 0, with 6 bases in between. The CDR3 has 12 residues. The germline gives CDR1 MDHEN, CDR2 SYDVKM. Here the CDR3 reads CASSRASYEQYF. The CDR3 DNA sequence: TGTGCCAGCAGCCGTGCCTCCTACGAGCAGTACTTC.